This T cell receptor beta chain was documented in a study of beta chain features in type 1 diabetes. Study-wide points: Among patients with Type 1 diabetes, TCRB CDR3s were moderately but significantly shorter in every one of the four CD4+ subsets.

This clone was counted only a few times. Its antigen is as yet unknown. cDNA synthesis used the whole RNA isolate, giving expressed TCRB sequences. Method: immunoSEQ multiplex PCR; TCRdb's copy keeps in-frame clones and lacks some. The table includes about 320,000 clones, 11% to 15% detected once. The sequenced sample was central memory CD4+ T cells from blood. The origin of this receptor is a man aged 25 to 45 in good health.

The CDR3 region is CASSLGDFNEKLFF. The CDR3 DNA sequence: TGTGCCAGCAGCCTAGGGGATTTTAATGAAAAACTGTTTTTT. This chain links TRBV7-2 with TRBJ1-4, with D possibly matching TRBD1 (5 bases). The germline V gene has CDR1 SGHTA and CDR2 FQGNSA. The length of the CDR3 is 14 residues. V shed 5 bases and J shed 4 bases, with 11 bases lying between them.